Below, 31 T cell receptor beta chains from the same sample are listed, as sequenced in a study of Ad26.COV2.S vaccination and SARS-CoV-2 variants. Regarding treatment: some 20 received Ad26.COV2.S at low or high dose, single or two shots; roughly five received placebo; per-sample allocation not given. Each sample was drawn 63 days after the first injection (of vaccine or placebo). TCRdb's table, derived via immunoSEQ multiplex PCR, lists solely in-frame clones and lacks some. The sample lists 400,000 or so clones; approximately 91% were seen once. The starting material was peripheral blood, obtained in a trial of Ad26.COV2.S vaccine versus placebo. Every receptor here comes from a person aged 18-65 years who received the Ad26.COV2.S COVID-19 vaccine or a placebo.

The chain combines TRBV7-2 with TRBJ1-1; D ambiguous. This CDR3 has 15 residues. Germline CDR1 is SGHTA and CDR2 is FQGNSA. V shed 1 base and J shed 0 bases, with 9 bases lying between them. CDR3 in DNA: TGTGCCAGCAGCTTAGTTCCGGGGATGAACACTGAAGCTTTCTTT. The encoded protein is CASSLVPGMNTEAFF.

Only a few counts were recorded for this clone. CDR3 nucleotide sequence: TGTGCCAGCAGCGATGGATGGGGGACTGAAGCTTTCTTT. This translates into CASSDGWGTEAFF. The chain links TRBV7-8 to TRBJ1-1, with D maybe TRBD1 (5 bases). This CDR3 is 13 amino acids long. CDR1 SGHVS and CDR2 FQNEAQ come from the germline V gene. Trimming removed 5 bases at V and 5 bases at J, with 12 bases between.

The chain combines TRBV10-1 with TRBJ2-7, with 12 bases matching TRBD1. The germline V gene encodes CDR1 WNHNN and CDR2 SYGVQD (reference sequence). V gave up 6 bases and J gave up 7 bases; unmatched junction bases: 10. The CDR3 contains 15 residues. The CDR3 bases are TGCGCCAGCAGCGGGTCGGGACAGGGGGCTCTAGAGCAGTACTTC. Translation: CASSGSGQGALEQYF.

The DNA for the CDR3 is TGTGCCAGCAGCGGGACAGGGACTGGGGCCAACGTCCTGACTTTC. It codes for CASSGTGTGANVLTF. This chain uses TRBV25-1 with TRBJ2-6; 9 nucleotides match TRBD1. The ends lost 6 bases at V and 2 bases at J; junction bases unmatched: 2. Germline CDR1 is MGHDK and CDR2 is SYGVNS. The CDR3 has 15 residues.

This chain uses TRBV5-1 with TRBJ2-3; 8 bases map to TRBD1. The CDR3 has 14 amino acids. After removal of 4 bases from V and 4 bases from J, the junction contained 5 bases not matched to a gene. The germline V gene encodes CDR1 SGHRS and CDR2 YFSETQ. The DNA of the CDR3 is TGCGCCAGCAGCCACGGACAGGGAGCAGATACGCAGTATTTT. Amino acids: CASSHGQGADTQYF.

The chain has TRBV3-1 (or the pseudogene TRBV3-2) and TRBJ1-1; D not resolved. V shed 1 base and J shed 1 base, with 10 bases lying between them. Germline V lookup: CDR1 LGHDT, CDR2 YNNKEL (reference sequence). The CDR3 sequence is 15 residues long. DNA of the CDR3: TGTGCCAGCAGCCAAGTATGGGGAGGGAACACTGAAGCTTTCTTT. It specifies CASSQVWGGNTEAFF.

The rearrangement joins TRBV6-5 to TRBJ1-1; 9 bases map to TRBD1. This CDR3 comprises 13 residues. Trimming took 6 bases from V and 10 from J; bases not matched to a gene: 9. CDR1 and CDR2 from the germline V gene are MNHEY and SVGAGI. The CDR3 nucleotides are TGTGCCAGCAGACCCATACAGGGGGCCTTAGCTTTCTTT. It encodes CASRPIQGALAFF.

The J gene is TRBJ1-1, the V gene TRBV6-5, with 7 nucleotides matching TRBD1. Germline V gives CDR1 MNHEY, CDR2 SVGAGI. V lost 6 bases and J lost 5; bases outside the gene matches: 9. The CDR3 runs to 14 residues. The chain's CDR3 is CASRRDSQGTEAFF. DNA for the CDR3: TGTGCCAGCAGACGGGACAGCCAAGGGACTGAAGCTTTCTTT.

The V and J genes are TRBV9 and TRBJ1-1; D is ambiguous. The CDR3 spans 14 residues. Germline V gene sequence: CDR1 SGDLS, CDR2 YYNGEE. Deletions cut 0 bases from V and 0 bases from J, with 6 bases between. The CDR3 here is CASSVDSMNTEAFF. DNA for the CDR3: TGTGCCAGCAGCGTAGACTCCATGAACACTGAAGCTTTCTTT. Full variable domain (rest looked up from reference TRBV9 and TRBJ1-1): DSGVTQTPKHLITATGQRVTLRCSPRSGDLSVYWYQQSLDQGLQFLIQYYNGEERAKGNILERFSAQQFPDLHSELNLSSLELGDSALYFCASSVDSMNTEAFFGQGTRLTVV.

This clone was counted between two and nine times. The chain is built from TRBV2 and TRBJ1-5; D is uncertain. Germline CDR1 SNHLY, CDR2 FYNNEI. The CDR3 sequence is 13 residues long. The germline V and J ends were trimmed by 5 bases and 0 bases, with 5 bases remaining between them. The DNA of the CDR3 is TGTGCCAGCAGTTTGATTAGCAATCAGCCCCAGCATTTT. Translation gives CASSLISNQPQHF.

With regard to this clone: This specimen includes other DNA sequences encoding the same CDR3. The DNA for the CDR3 is TGTGCCAGCCGGAGCTCTGGAAACACCATATATTTT. Translation gives CASRSSGNTIYF. The J gene is TRBJ1-3, the V gene TRBV6-5, with D hard to call. Trimming removed 8 bases at V and 0 bases at J, with 5 bases between. CDR1 and CDR2 from the germline V gene are MNHEY and SVGAGI. This CDR3 has 12 amino acids.

This clone has more than one count but fewer than ten. The gene calls are TRBV5-1 and TRBJ2-7; TRBD1 aligns across 9 bases. V shed 0 bases and J 0 bases; nucleotides not matched to a gene: 4. Germline V gene lookup returns CDR1 SGHRS and CDR2 YFSETQ. The CDR3 length is 16 residues. CDR3 in DNA: TGCGCCAGCAGCTTGGCGGGACAGGGAAGCTCCTACGAGCAGTACTTC. Its protein is CASSLAGQGSSYEQYF.

This rearrangement joins TRBV5-1 to TRBJ1-1, with no clear D. Germline values: CDR1 SGHRS, CDR2 YFSETQ. Trimming stripped 5 bases from V and 10 bases from J, with 12 bases between. The CDR3 has 11 amino acids. DNA of the CDR3: TGCGCCAGCAGTAACGGTCGCGGAGCTTTCTTT. It is translated as CASSNGRGAFF.

Points on this clone: Other DNA sequences in the sample encode the same CDR3. The rearrangement links TRBV30 to TRBJ1-1; TRBD1 is a possible D gene (6 bases). V was shortened by 1 base and J by 5 bases, with 14 bases between the two germline ends. The CDR3 contains 14 residues. Germline V gene data show CDR1 as GTSNPN and CDR2 as SVGIG (reference sequence). CDR3 nucleotide sequence: TGTGCCTGGAGTGCCAGGGGACCTGGGACTGAAGCTTTCTTT. Protein sequence: CAWSARGPGTEAFF.

The rearrangement links TRBV7-2 to TRBJ2-3, with 7 bases fitting TRBD1. The length of the CDR3 is 15 residues. V lost 5 bases, J lost 2 bases, and 7 bases stayed unmatched. CDR1 is SGHTA and CDR2 is FQGNSA in the germline V gene. The CDR3 DNA sequence: TGTGCCAGCAGCCCCCTCGGGACAGCCACAGATACGCAGTATTTT. Its protein is CASSPLGTATDTQYF.

Notes on this clone: Other DNA variants within this sample encode the same CDR3. The chain has TRBV6-5 and TRBJ1-3; 7 bases map to TRBD1. Germline CDR1 reads MNHEY; CDR2 reads SVGAGI. CDR3 length: 15 amino acids. The ends lost 0 bases at V and 1 base at J; junction bases unmatched: 0. DNA of the CDR3: TGTGCCAGCAGTTACTCACAGGGGTCTGGAAACACCATATATTTT. Encoded protein: CASSYSQGSGNTIYF.

A single count supports this clone. V and J are TRBV3-1 (or the pseudogene TRBV3-2) and TRBJ2-5, with D perhaps assigned TRBD1 or TRBD2 (7 bases each). Germline CDR1 and CDR2: LGHDT and YNNKEL (reference sequence). The CDR3 totals 15 residues. Trimming shortened V by 2 bases and J by 3 bases, and 13 bases separated the two germline ends. The chain's CDR3 is CASSQNPGGEETQYF. The CDR3 DNA is TGTGCCAGCAGCCAAAACCCAGGGGGGGAAGAGACCCAGTACTTC.

The chain combines TRBV3-1 (or the pseudogene TRBV3-2) with TRBJ1-2; no clear D gene. V lost 5 bases and J 2 bases, leaving 9 bases between the germline ends. Per the germline V gene, CDR1 is LGHDT and CDR2 is YNNKEL (reference sequence). This CDR3 contains 13 residues. The CDR3 protein is CASSDTLNYGYTF. CDR3 in DNA: TGTGCCAGCAGCGACACACTAAACTATGGCTACACCTTC.

The V call is TRBV11-3, the J call TRBJ1-1; no reliable D call. The length of the CDR3 is 12 residues. Trimming cost V 3 bases and J 7 bases, with 9 bases left between them. Per the germline V gene, CDR1 is SGHNT and CDR2 is YENEEA. The DNA of the CDR3 is TGTGCCAGCAGCTTCGCCCGAGTTGAAGCTTTCTTT. Protein: CASSFARVEAFF.

The rearrangement uses TRBV5-4 and TRBJ2-3, with a possible D match to TRBD2 (5 bases). V dropped 3 bases and J dropped 6 bases, with 8 bases sitting between them. Germline V CDR1 and CDR2: SGHNT, YYREEE (reference sequence). The CDR3 covers 12 residues. The CDR3 coding sequence is TGTGCCAGCAGCTCCCCGGGGGATACGCAGTATTTT. Translating gives CASSSPGDTQYF.

V gene TRBV6-6 combines with J gene TRBJ2-1; maybe TRBD1 (5 bases). Germline loops: CDR1 MNHNY, CDR2 SVGAGI (reference sequence). V lost 2 bases to trimming and J lost 5 bases, with 10 bases between them. The CDR3 extends over 14 amino acids. The CDR3, as DNA: TGTGCCAGCAGTTACGGCAGGGTCCACAATGAGCAGTTCTTC. It codes for CASSYGRVHNEQFF.

The chain couples TRBV25-1 to TRBJ2-5; 8 positions agree with TRBD2. J was trimmed by 4 bases and V by 4 bases; bases with no gene match: 8. This CDR3 region has 15 residues. Looked up from germline, CDR1 is MGHDK and CDR2 is SYGVNS. CDR3 amino acids: CASSGSSGGSETQYF. CDR3 sequence (DNA): TGTGCCAGCAGTGGCTCGAGCGGGGGATCAGAGACCCAGTACTTC.

A single count supports this clone. The chain joins TRBV6-4 to TRBJ2-1; D ambiguous. V was clipped by 0 bases and J by 6 bases, with 6 bases between them. CDR1 is MRHNA, CDR2 SNTAGT, per germline. This CDR3 comprises 13 residues. The CDR3 DNA reads as TGTGCCAGCAGTGACTCATGGGGCAATGAGCAGTTCTTC. Translating it yields CASSDSWGNEQFF.

The J gene is TRBJ1-2, the V gene TRBV27; TRBD1 aligns across 10 bases. The CDR3 is 13 residues long. Unmatched junction bases numbered 3, after V lost 4 bases and J lost 7 bases. Germline V gives CDR1 MNHEY, CDR2 SMNVEV (reference sequence). The CDR3 region is CASSSGQGLGYTF. The CDR3, as DNA: TGTGCCAGCAGTTCGGGACAGGGGCTTGGCTACACCTTC.

V gene TRBV29-1 combines with J gene TRBJ1-1; tentatively, D is TRBD1 (6 bases). There are 15 residues in the CDR3. Per germline, CDR1 SQVTM and CDR2 ANQGSEA. V was trimmed by 5 bases and J by 3 bases, leaving 19 bases between them. In DNA, the CDR3 is TGCAGCGTTAGGTTCTTTGCCAGGGGAGACACTGAAGCTTTCTTT. It codes for CSVRFFARGDTEAFF.

The J gene is TRBJ1-4, the V gene TRBV7-9; D not resolved. The CDR3 loop spans 14 amino acids. The V and J ends lost 5 bases and 6 bases respectively, with 13 bases between them. Germline CDR1 reads SEHNR; CDR2 reads FQNEAQ (reference sequence). In nucleotides, the CDR3 is TGTGCCAGCAGCCCCCCGACCGGGCATGAAAAACTGTTTTTT. It specifies CASSPPTGHEKLFF. Together with reference TRBV7-9 and TRBJ1-4, the CDR3 gives the full variable domain: DTGVSQNPRHKITKRGQNVTFRCDPISEHNRLYWYRQTLGQGPEFLTYFQNEAQLEKSRLLSDRFSAERPKGSFSTLEIQRTEQGDSAMYLCASSPPTGHEKLFFGSGTQLSVL.

The chain carries TRBV6-5 and TRBJ1-6, with unresolved D. V dropped 2 bases and J dropped 7 bases, with 12 bases sitting between them. Germline V gene data show CDR1 as MNHEY and CDR2 as SVGAGI. The CDR3 extends over 15 amino acids. The CDR3 reads CASSYGIGRNSPLHF. The CDR3 DNA follows: TGTGCCAGCAGTTACGGCATAGGGCGGAATTCACCCCTCCACTTT.

This clone occurred once. The V gene is TRBV15, the J gene TRBJ1-5; perhaps TRBD1 as D (6 bases). Germline values: CDR1 LNHNV, CDR2 YYDKDF (reference sequence). CDR3 length: 15 amino acids. Trimming removed 0 bases from V and 7 bases from J, with 13 bases in between. Here the CDR3 reads CATSREFGGGQPQHF. The DNA for the CDR3 is TGTGCCACCAGCAGAGAGTTCGGGGGCGGACAGCCCCAGCATTTT.

The chain couples TRBV7-6 to TRBJ2-3; 10 nucleotides agree with TRBD2. The CDR3 has 19 residues. J was trimmed by 2 bases and V by 1 base; bases with no gene match: 12. The V gene's germline CDR1 is SGHVS and CDR2 FNYEAQ. In DNA, the CDR3 is TGTGCCAGCAGCTTAGAAGGGGGACGGACTAGCGGATACACAGATACGCAGTATTTT. Translated: CASSLEGGRTSGYTDTQYF.

V gene TRBV6-5 combines with J gene TRBJ2-7; possible D gene TRBD2, 7 bases. From germline, CDR1 is MNHEY and CDR2 SVGAGI. V was pared by 0 bases and J by 3 bases, with 12 bases between. This CDR3 has 15 residues. CDR3 region: CASSYSGGDIYEQYF. The CDR3 nucleotides read TGTGCCAGCAGTTACTCGGGGGGGGACATCTACGAGCAGTACTTC.

The V call is TRBV5-1, the J call TRBJ1-5, with TRBD1 matching 11 bases. J gave up 4 bases and V 4 bases, and 4 bases lay outside the gene matches. The germline V gene has CDR1 SGHRS and CDR2 YFSETQ. The CDR3 is 15 amino acids. The CDR3 DNA reads TGCGCCAGCAGCATCGGGACAGGGGGGAATCAGCCCCAGCATTTT. Translated, it gives CASSIGTGGNQPQHF.